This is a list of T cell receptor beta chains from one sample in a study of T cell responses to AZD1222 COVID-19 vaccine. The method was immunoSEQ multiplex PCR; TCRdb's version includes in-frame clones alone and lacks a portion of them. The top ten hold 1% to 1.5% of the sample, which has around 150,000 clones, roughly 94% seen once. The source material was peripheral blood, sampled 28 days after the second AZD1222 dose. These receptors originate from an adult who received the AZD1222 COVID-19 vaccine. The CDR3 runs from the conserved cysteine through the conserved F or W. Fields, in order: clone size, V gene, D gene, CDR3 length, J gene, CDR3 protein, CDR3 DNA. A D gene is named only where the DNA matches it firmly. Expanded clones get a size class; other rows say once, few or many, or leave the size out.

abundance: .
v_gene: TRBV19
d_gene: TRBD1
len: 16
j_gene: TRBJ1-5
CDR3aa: CASSILGQGVNQPQHF
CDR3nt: TGTGCCAGTAGTATACTAGGACAGGGGGTCAATCAGCCCCAGCATTTT

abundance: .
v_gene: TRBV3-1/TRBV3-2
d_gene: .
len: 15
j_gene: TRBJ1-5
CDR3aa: CASSNSGGGNQPQHF
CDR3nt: TGTGCCAGCAGCAACAGCGGGGGGGGCAATCAGCCCCAGCATTTT

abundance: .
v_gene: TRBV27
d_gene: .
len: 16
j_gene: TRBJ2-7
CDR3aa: CASSLRGAGGDYEQYF
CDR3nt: TGTGCCAGCAGTTTAAGGGGGGCAGGGGGAGACTACGAGCAGTACTTC

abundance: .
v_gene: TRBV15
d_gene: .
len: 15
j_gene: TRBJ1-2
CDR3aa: CATSRDRGAGYGYTF
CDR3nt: TGTGCCACCAGCAGAGATCGTGGAGCGGGCTATGGCTACACCTTC

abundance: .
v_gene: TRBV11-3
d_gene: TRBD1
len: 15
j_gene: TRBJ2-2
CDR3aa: CASSSSRGSSGELFF
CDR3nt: TGTGCCAGCAGCTCAAGCAGGGGGTCGAGCGGGGAGCTGTTTTTT

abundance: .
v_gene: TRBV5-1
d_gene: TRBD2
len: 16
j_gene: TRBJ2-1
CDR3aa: CASSAGTSGGNNEQFF
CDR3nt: TGCGCCAGCAGCGCCGGGACTAGCGGGGGTAACAATGAGCAGTTCTTC

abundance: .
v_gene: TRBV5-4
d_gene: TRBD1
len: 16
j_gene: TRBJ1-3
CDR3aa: CASSFQGALSGNTIYF
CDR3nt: TGTGCCAGCAGCTTTCAGGGGGCTCTCTCTGGAAACACCATATATTTT

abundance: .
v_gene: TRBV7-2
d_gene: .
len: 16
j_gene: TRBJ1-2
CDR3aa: CASSLGGTIYNYGYTF
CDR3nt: TGTGCCAGCAGCTTAGGGGGGACTATATATAACTATGGCTACACCTTC

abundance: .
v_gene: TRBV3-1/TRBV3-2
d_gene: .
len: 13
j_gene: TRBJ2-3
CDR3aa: CASSQVERGTQYF
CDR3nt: TGTGCCAGCAGCCAAGTAGAACGAGGTACGCAGTATTTT

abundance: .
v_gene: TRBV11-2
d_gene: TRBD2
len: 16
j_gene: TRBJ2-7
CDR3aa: CASSLQGLAGAGEQYF
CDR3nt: TGTGCCAGCAGCTTACAAGGACTAGCGGGAGCGGGGGAGCAGTACTTC

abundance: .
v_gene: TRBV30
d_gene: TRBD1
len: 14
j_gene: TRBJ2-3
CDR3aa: CAWREGGAVDTQYF
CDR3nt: TGTGCCTGGAGGGAAGGGGGCGCCGTAGATACGCAGTATTTT

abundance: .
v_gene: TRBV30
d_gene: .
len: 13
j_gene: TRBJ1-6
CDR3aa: CAWSGTLENPLHF
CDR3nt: TGTGCCTGGAGTGGGACACTCGAGAACCCCCTCCACTTT

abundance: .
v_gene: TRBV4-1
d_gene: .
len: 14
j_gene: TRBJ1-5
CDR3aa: CASSQESGPQPQHF
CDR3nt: TGCGCCAGCAGCCAAGAGTCAGGGCCTCAGCCCCAGCATTTT

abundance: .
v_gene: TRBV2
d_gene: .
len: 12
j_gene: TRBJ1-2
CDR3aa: CASRESNYGYTF
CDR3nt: TGTGCCAGCAGGGAAAGTAACTATGGCTACACCTTC

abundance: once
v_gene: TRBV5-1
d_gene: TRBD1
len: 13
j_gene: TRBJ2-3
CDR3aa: CASTSQGADTQYF
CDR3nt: TGCGCCAGCACAAGCCAGGGGGCAGATACGCAGTATTTT

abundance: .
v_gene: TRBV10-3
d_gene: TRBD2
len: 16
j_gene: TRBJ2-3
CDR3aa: CAISGTSGRRADTQYF
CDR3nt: TGTGCCATCAGTGGGACTAGCGGCCGCCGTGCTGACACGCAGTATTTT

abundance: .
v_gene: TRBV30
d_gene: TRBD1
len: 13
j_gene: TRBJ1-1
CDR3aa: CAWGQGMNTEAFF
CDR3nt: TGTGCCTGGGGACAGGGAATGAACACTGAAGCTTTCTTT

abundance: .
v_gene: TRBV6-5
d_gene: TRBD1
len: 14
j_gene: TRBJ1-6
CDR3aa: CASSYLQGSSPLHF
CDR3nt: TGTGCCAGCAGTTACCTACAGGGGAGTTCACCCCTCCACTTT

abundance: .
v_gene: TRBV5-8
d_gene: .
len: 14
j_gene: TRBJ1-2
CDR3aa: CASSLGRVDHGYTF
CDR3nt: TGTGCCAGCAGCTTGGGCAGGGTTGATCATGGCTACACCTTC

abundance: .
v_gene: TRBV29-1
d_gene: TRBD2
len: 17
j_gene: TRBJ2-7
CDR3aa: CSVIPTSGRSFPYEQYF
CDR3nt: TGCAGCGTCATCCCGACTAGCGGGAGGAGTTTCCCCTACGAGCAGTACTTC

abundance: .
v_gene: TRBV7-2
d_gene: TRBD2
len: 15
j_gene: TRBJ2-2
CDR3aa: CASTLSGGGTGELFF
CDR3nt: TGTGCCAGCACCCTAAGTGGGGGGGGAACCGGGGAGCTGTTTTTT

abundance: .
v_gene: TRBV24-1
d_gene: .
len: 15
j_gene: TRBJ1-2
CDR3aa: CATSGGQPPNYGYTF
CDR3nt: TGTGCCACCAGTGGAGGGCAGCCCCCTAACTATGGCTACACCTTC

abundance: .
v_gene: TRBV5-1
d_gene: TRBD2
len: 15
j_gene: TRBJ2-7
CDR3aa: CASSLKGLADYEQYF
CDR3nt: TGCGCCAGCAGCTTGAAGGGACTAGCGGACTACGAGCAGTACTTC

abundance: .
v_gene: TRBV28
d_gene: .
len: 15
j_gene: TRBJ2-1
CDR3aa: CASSLSGAPYNEQFF
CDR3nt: TGTGCCAGCAGTCTTAGCGGAGCCCCCTACAATGAGCAGTTCTTC

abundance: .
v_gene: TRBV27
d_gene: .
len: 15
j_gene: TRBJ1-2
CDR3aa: CASSLSSAVLYGYTF
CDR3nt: TGTGCCAGCAGTTTATCGTCGGCGGTCCTCTATGGCTACACCTTC

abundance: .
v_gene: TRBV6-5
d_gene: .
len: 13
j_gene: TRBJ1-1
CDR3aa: CASALGAALEAFF
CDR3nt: TGTGCCAGCGCTTTAGGGGCGGCCCTTGAAGCTTTCTTT

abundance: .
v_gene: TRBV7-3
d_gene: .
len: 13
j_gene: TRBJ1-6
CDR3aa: CASSLTQSSPLHF
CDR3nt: TGTGCCAGCAGCTTAACCCAAAGTTCACCCCTCCACTTT

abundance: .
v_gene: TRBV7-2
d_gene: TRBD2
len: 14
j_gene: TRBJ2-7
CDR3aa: CASSLKREGLEQYF
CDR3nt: TGTGCCAGCAGCTTAAAGCGGGAGGGCCTAGAGCAGTACTTC

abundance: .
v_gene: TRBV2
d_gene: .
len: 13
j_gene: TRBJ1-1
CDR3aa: CASSGDTGTEAFF
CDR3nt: TGTGCCAGCAGCGGGGACACGGGCACTGAAGCTTTCTTT

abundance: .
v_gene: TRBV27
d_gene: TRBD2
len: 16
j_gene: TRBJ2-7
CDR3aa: CASSHRLAGGPYEQYF
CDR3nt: TGTGCCAGCAGTCACAGACTAGCGGGAGGGCCCTACGAGCAGTACTTC

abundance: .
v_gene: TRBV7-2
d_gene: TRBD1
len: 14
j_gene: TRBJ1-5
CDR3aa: CASSLGGGGQPQHF
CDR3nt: TGTGCCAGCAGCTTAGGAGGGGGCGGACAGCCCCAGCATTTT

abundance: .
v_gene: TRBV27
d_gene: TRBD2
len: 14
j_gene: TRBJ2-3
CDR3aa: CASGQREVGDTQYF
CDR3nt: TGTGCCAGCGGCCAGCGGGAGGTGGGAGATACGCAGTATTTT

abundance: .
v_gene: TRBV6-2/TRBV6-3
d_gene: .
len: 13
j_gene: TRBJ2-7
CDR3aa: CASSSSSGSEQYF
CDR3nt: TGTGCCAGCAGTTCCTCTAGTGGGTCCGAGCAGTACTTC

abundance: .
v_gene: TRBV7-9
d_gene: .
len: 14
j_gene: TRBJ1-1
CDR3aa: CASRHAGRETEAFF
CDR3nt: TGTGCCAGCAGACACGCCGGCCGGGAGACTGAAGCTTTCTTT